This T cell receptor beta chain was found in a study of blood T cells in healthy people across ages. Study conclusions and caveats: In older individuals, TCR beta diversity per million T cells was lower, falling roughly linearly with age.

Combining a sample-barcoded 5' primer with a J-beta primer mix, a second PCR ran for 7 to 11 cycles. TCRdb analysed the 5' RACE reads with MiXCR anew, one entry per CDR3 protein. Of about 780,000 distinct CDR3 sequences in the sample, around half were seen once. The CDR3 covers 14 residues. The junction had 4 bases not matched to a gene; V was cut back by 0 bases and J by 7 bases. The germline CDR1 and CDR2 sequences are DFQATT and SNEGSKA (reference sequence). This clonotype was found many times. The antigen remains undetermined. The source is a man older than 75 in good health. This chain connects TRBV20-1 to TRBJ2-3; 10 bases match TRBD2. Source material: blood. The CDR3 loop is CSAREGLARHTQYF. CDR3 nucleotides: TGCAGTGCTAGAGAGGGACTAGCGCGGCATACGCAGTATTTT.